Below, one TCR beta chain is given with its context. Its antigen is currently unknown. The sample belongs to a study of T cell responses to AZD1222 COVID-19 vaccine. Clones were read by immunoSEQ multiplex PCR, and TCRdb kept only the in-frame ones, dropping some. The sample lists tens of thousands of clones, 90% to 95% occurring once. V lost 4 bases to trimming and J lost 2 bases, with 15 bases between them. Germline CDR1 and CDR2: SNHLY and FYNNEI. This CDR3 is 16 amino acids long. Findings of the study overall: The span of vaccine-associated CD4 TCRs extended across spike, with dominance at 160-218 and 743-854. Without day 14 samples, only post-peak T cell repertoires were studied.

Sample: peripheral blood, taken on day 0 of AZD1222 vaccination. The source is an adult in good health. This chain connects TRBV2 to TRBJ2-1; D perhaps matches TRBD2 (7 bases). CDR3 in DNA: TGTGCCAGCAGTGTCCAATCGGGGGGCCCCTACAATGAGCAGTTCTTC. Encoded protein: CASSVQSGGPYNEQFF.